This TCR beta chain appears in the sequencing data of a study of T cells in Graves' hyperthyroidism and ophthalmopathy (dated by TCRdb to the late 2010s). Turning to the overall study: Peripheral blood was collected at initial diagnosis, before any treatment. To identify distinguishing TCR V-J signatures, a discovery cohort of around 100 patients was used, comprising under 45 with Graves' ophthalmopathy and around 60 with stable Graves' hyperthyroidism. Whether ophthalmopathy could be predicted prospectively was tested in an independent validation cohort made up of approximately 19 hyperthyroidism patients plus 17 patients who later progressed to ophthalmopathy. For training and testing, the 100 or so patients in the discovery cohort were randomly divided in a 7:3 ratio. In addition, the study compared T-cell repertoires in thyroid tissue and in blood from roughly 6 Graves' hyperthyroidism patients. Following sampling, methimazole starting at 30 mg daily was given to hyperthyroidism patients, and high-dose intravenous methylprednisolone was given to ophthalmopathy patients. TCR Vbeta CDR3 sequencing of roughly 140 peripheral blood samples (roughly 41 ophthalmopathy, around 80 hyperthyroidism and roughly 17 progressor patients) is reported in the paper.

Findings and caveats that apply to the study as a whole: During validation, the model predicted progression to ophthalmopathy a median of around 7 months ahead of onset, with approximately 71% sensitivity and around 72% specificity. A model built on a 13 V-J signature distinguished ophthalmopathy from stable hyperthyroidism, reaching roughly 88% sensitivity and approximately 83% specificity in cross-validation and 80%/75% in testing. Sample size was not statistically predetermined, and blinding of investigators to group allocation was not performed. Most expanded thyroid clonotypes (frequency above 0.001) were also detected in blood, suggesting blood repertoires may reflect thyroid immune responses.

The TCR beta CDR3 regions were amplified from the RNA transcripts. The TCR CDR3 was subjected to a first round of RT-PCR using the HTBI primer set and the Qiagen OneStep RT-PCR kit. Libraries were constructed in a second round of multiplex PCR, after which size selection and purification were carried out. Libraries were sequenced paired-end with 100 bp reads on an Illumina HiSeq2000. The authors' analysis ran thus. SOAPnuke was used to process the raw data, with reads discarded if the reads contained adapters or uncalled bases, had a mean Phred below 15, or lacked an exact constant-primer or identifier match. High-quality paired reads were merged with COPE v1.2.5, and unique nucleotide sequences were defined as clonotypes. MiTCR v1.1 was used to align the clonotypes against IMGT TRBV, TRBD and TRBJ reference segments. Analysis was restricted to V-J combinations with a frequency above 0.0001, which covered 99.2% of repertoires. A TCS score was defined as the ratio of F50 (clonal expansion) to E x V (chaos), with BLOSUM62-based TCRdist applied between CDR3 peptides within each V-J. Welch's t-statistics and random forest reduced fewer than 550 V-J features to some 14, which were used in a naive Bayes classifier (R e1071). In TCRdb, the public reads were trimmed at Q25 with fastp and aligned with MiXCR, with productive beta chains retained. Each CDR3 protein gets just one entry, which takes the most common genes and DNA from the rows behind it. TCRdb assigned the V and J calls; the authors' analysis was not used. The sample profile shows approximately 630,000 distinct CDR3 sequences; 15% to 20% of them were found once. The ten largest clones take up around 4% of the sample.

This clonotype occurred many times. Its antigen is still unknown. No per-base quality is available; no much larger clone lies one base away. CDR1 and CDR2 were assigned from the germline V gene as ENHRY and SYGVKD. V and J lose 3 bases and 0 bases, and a span of 8 bases separates them. Spanning cysteine to phenylalanine, the CDR3 consists of 14 amino acids. The retained sequence is limited to the CDR3, 42 bases, with the frame set at the first base. Stable Graves' hyperthyroidism was defined as no progression to ophthalmopathy during 18 months of follow-up. Hyperthyroidism patients were aged 18 to 65 years and newly diagnosed, with disease duration of less than 2 months. Exclusion was applied to patients with uncontrolled infections, other autoimmune diseases, pregnancy or lactation. Diagnoses were based on clinical symptoms, serum thyroxine and TRAb, thyroid ultrasound and orbital computed tomography. PBMCs were isolated from about 10 ml of fresh peripheral blood by Ficoll-Paque density gradient centrifugation. Total RNA was extracted using Trizol reagent, and RNA quality was assessed on an Agilent 2100 Bioanalyzer.

The sample was blood. The chain is encoded by TRBV10-3 joined to TRBJ2-5; TRBD2 could be the D gene, as 6 bases match. The origin of this receptor is a woman between 25 and 40 years old with Graves' hyperthyroidism. CDR3 sequence: CAISEWGDQETQYF. The nucleotide sequence reads TGTGCCATCAGTGAATGGGGGGACCAAGAGACCCAGTACTTC.